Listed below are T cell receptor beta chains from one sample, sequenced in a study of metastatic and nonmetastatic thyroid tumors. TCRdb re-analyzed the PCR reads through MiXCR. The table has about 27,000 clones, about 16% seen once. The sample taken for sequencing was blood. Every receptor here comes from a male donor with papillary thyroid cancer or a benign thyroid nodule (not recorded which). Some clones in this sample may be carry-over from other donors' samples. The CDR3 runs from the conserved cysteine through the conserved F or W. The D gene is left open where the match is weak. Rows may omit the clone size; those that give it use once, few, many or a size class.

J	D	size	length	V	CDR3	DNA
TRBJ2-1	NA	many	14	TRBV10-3	CAIKATQISNEQFF	TGTGCCATCAAGGCCACGCAGATTAGCAATGAGCAGTTCTTC
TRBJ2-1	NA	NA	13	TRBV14	CAISLSIDGGQFF	TGTGCCATCAGCCTCTCCATAGATGGTGGGCAGTTCTTC
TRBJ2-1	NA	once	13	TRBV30	CALWLADYNEQFF	TGTGCCTTGTGGTTAGCGGACTACAATGAGCAGTTCTTC
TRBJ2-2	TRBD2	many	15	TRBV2	CATRRLAGGTGELFF	TGTGCCACCCGACGGCTAGCGGGAGGTACCGGGGAGCTGTTTTTT
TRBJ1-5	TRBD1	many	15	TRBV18	CASSLDRGGNQPQHF	TGTGCCAGCTCCTTGGACAGGGGCGGCAATCAGCCCCAGCATTTT
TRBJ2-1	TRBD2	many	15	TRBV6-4	CASSDTSGGANEQFF	TGTGCCAGCAGTGACACTAGCGGGGGGGCCAATGAGCAGTTCTTC
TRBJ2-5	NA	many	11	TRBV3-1	CASSHGETQYF	TGTGCCAGCAGCCATGGGGAGACCCAGTACTTC
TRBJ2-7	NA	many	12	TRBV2	CATGSPSREQYF	TGTGCCACAGGGAGTCCTTCGAGGGAGCAGTACTTC
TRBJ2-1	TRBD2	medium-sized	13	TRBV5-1	CASSGSSGKEQFF	TGCGCCAGCAGCGGGTCTAGCGGGAAGGAGCAGTTCTTC
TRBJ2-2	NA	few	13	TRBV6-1	CASSDEASGELFF	TGTGCCAGCAGCGACGAAGCGAGCGGGGAGCTGTTTTTT
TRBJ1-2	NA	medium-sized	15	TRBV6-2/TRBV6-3	CASSYSFGGNGGYTF	TGTGCCAGCAGTTACTCGTTTGGGGGAAACGGAGGCTACACCTTC
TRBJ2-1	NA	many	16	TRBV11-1	CASSLDTRSSYNEQFF	TGTGCCAGCAGCTTAGACACGAGGAGCTCCTACAATGAGCAGTTCTTC
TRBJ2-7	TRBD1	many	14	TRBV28	CASSARGPPYEQYF	TGTGCCAGCAGTGCCAGGGGGCCACCCTACGAGCAGTACTTC
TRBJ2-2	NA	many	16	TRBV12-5	CASGLTIQGYTGELFF	TGTGCTAGTGGTTTGACCATACAGGGATACACCGGGGAGCTGTTTTTT
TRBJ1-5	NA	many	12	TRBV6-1	CASRRGSQPQHF	TGTGCCAGCAGAAGGGGGAGTCAGCCCCAGCATTTT
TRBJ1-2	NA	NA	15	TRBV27	CASSPDPGLTYGYTF	TGTGCCAGCAGTCCAGACCCTGGTCTAACCTATGGCTACACCTTC
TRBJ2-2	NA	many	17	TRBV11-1	CASSLKRGVPNTGELFF	TGTGCCAGCAGCTTGAAAAGGGGGGTCCCTAACACCGGGGAGCTGTTTTTT
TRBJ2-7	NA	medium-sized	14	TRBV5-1	CASSLGQETYEQYF	TGCGCCAGCAGCTTGGGACAGGAGACCTACGAGCAGTACTTC
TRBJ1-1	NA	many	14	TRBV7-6	CASSLETGGTEAFF	TGTGCCAGCAGCTTAGAGACGGGTGGCACTGAAGCTTTCTTT
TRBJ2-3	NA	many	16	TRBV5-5	CASSADLAAFTDTQYF	TGTGCCAGCAGCGCCGATTTAGCGGCGTTCACAGATACGCAGTATTTT
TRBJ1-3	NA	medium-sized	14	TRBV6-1	CASRWAADGNTIYF	TGTGCCAGCAGGTGGGCGGCCGACGGAAACACCATATATTTT
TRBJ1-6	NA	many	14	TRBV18	CASSPGTQNSPLHF	TGTGCCAGCTCACCCGGGACTCAAAATTCACCCCTCCACTTT
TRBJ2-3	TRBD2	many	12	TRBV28	CASSLAGRTQYF	TGTGCCAGCAGTTTAGCCGGGAGGACGCAGTATTTT
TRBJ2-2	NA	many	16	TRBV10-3	CAISEGTSTNTGELFF	TGTGCCATCAGTGAGGGCACCTCAACGAACACCGGGGAGCTGTTTTTT
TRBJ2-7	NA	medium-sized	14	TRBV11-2	CASSFSGRNYEQYF	TGTGCCAGCAGCTTCTCTGGACGGAACTACGAGCAGTACTTC
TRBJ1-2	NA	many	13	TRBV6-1	CASSEGEHYGYTF	TGTGCCAGCAGTGAAGGAGAACACTATGGCTACACCTTC
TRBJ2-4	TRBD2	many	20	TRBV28	CASRTEPTSGPPPAKNIQYF	TGTGCCAGCAGAACCGAGCCCACTAGCGGCCCCCCACCTGCCAAAAACATTCAGTACTTC
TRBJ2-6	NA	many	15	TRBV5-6	CASSPGTTGANVLTF	TGTGCCAGCAGCCCCGGGACAACTGGGGCCAACGTCCTGACTTTC
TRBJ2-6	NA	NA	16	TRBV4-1	CASSQARVTGANVLTF	TGCGCCAGCAGCCAAGCTAGGGTAACTGGGGCCAACGTCCTGACTTTC